The 25 T cell receptor beta chains below were found in one sample sequenced in a study of blood T cell repertoires in COVID-19. Libraries were prepared by immunoSEQ multiplex PCR; TCRdb keeps only in-frame clonotypes and omits some of them. The sample lists approximately 40,000 clones; around four fifths were seen once. Sequences were obtained from peripheral blood. These receptors all stem from a human donor in a cohort sampled during active COVID-19.

The chain uses TRBV21-1 and TRBJ1-5; whether TRBD1, the table's D call, matches the DNA was not checked. TRBV21-1 is reported as a pseudogene. The CDR3 runs 18 residues. The CDR3 sequence: CASSKGGQGIHSNQPQHF. For the CDR3, the DNA is TGTGCCAGCAGCAAAGGCGGACAGGGGATACATAGCAATCAGCCCCAGCATTTT.

The chain combines TRBV19 with TRBJ2-7, with D perhaps TRBD2 (5 bases). The V end lost 5 bases, the J end lost 7 bases, and 15 bases lay between the germline ends. Germline CDR1 reads LNHDA; CDR2 reads SQIVND (reference sequence). The CDR3 spans 13 residues. The CDR3 DNA is TGTGCCAGTAGTCGTACGAGGGATCGGGAGCAGTACTTC. Its protein product is CASSRTRDREQYF. Supplemented by reference TRBV19 and TRBJ2-7, the full variable domain reads DGGITQSPKYLFRKEGQNVTLSCEQNLNHDAMYWYRQDPGQGLRLIYYSQIVNDFQKGDIAEGYSVSREKKESFPLTVTSAQKNPTAFYLCASSRTRDREQYFGPGTRLTVT.

In DNA form, the CDR3 reads TGTGCCAGCTCCCCTAGCGGGGTTGAGCAGTTCTTC. This translates into CASSPSGVEQFF. This chain connects TRBV12-3 or TRBV12-4 to TRBJ2-1, with TRBD2 identical over 9 bases. The CDR3 contains 12 residues. Trimming took 8 bases from V and 9 from J; bases not matched to a gene: 5.

The genes are TRBV4-1 and TRBJ2-3; TRBD1 matches 10 bases. The CDR3 contains 16 residues. Losses at the gene ends were 4 bases for V and 3 bases for J; bases not matched to a gene: 7. The germline V gene encodes CDR1 MGHRA and CDR2 YSYEKL. The CDR3 sequence: CASSLSPGQGTDTQYF. Here the CDR3 DNA reads TGCGCCAGCAGCCTTTCACCGGGACAGGGGACAGATACGCAGTATTTT.

For this clone: Distinct nucleotide sequences in the sample also encode this CDR3. CDR3 in DNA: TGTGCCAGCAGTTTATCTACAGGGGTGAGAAATCAGCCCCAGCATTTT. Translated: CASSLSTGVRNQPQHF. The chain is built from TRBV28 and TRBJ1-5; TRBD1 matches at 7 bases. Germline assignment: CDR1 MDHEN and CDR2 SYDVKM. The CDR3 has 16 amino acids. Unmatched junction bases numbered 7, after V lost 1 base and J lost 4 bases.

The chain links TRBV7-9 to TRBJ1-4; 10 nucleotides align to TRBD1. The CDR3 covers 15 residues. With V trimmed by 1 base and J by 7 bases, 3 bases remained unmatched. CDR1 and CDR2 from the germline V gene are SEHNR and FQNEAQ (reference sequence). The CDR3 nucleotides are TGTGCCAGCAGCTTAGTGGGACAGGGGAGTGAAAAACTGTTTTTT. Translating it yields CASSLVGQGSEKLFF.

The V and J genes are TRBV7-6 and TRBJ2-2; 9 nucleotides match TRBD2. This CDR3 spans 17 amino acids. V shed 4 bases, J shed 5 bases, and the junction held 11 bases outside the gene matches. Germline CDR1 is SGHVS and CDR2 is FNYEAQ. CDR3 DNA sequence: TGTGCCAGCAGCTCCCCCGCAGGGCTAGCGGGGACCGGGGAGCTGTTTTTT. The encoded protein is CASSSPAGLAGTGELFF.

The chain joins TRBV5-1 to TRBJ2-5; TRBD1 agrees at 12 bases. CDR3 length: 16 amino acids. Germline CDR1 and CDR2: SGHRS and YFSETQ. V lost 2 bases to trimming and J lost 5 bases; unmatched junction nucleotides: 7. In DNA, the CDR3 is TGCGCCAGCAGCTTCGGGACAGGGGGCTTCATGGAGACCCAGTACTTC. This translates into CASSFGTGGFMETQYF.

CDR3 bases: TGTGCCAGCAGTTTCCCGGGGGACCGACGAGATACGCAGTATTTT. Amino acid sequence: CASSFPGDRRDTQYF. The rearrangement links TRBV6-2 or TRBV6-3 to TRBJ2-3; TRBD2 might be the D (6 bases). Germline lookup yields CDR1 MNHEY and CDR2 SVGEGT. Trimming cost V 4 bases and J 5 bases, with 16 bases left between them. This CDR3 is 15 amino acids long.

V usage is TRBV5-4 and J usage is TRBJ1-3; a possible D gene is TRBD1 (5 bases). The germline gives CDR1 SGHNT, CDR2 YYREEE (reference sequence). This CDR3 region has 15 residues. V was shortened by 4 bases and J by 2 bases, with 13 bases between the two germline ends. Here the CDR3 DNA reads TGTGCCAGCAGCACGGGGAGGGGAACTGGAAACACCATATATTTT. Its translation: CASSTGRGTGNTIYF.

J is TRBJ1-1 and V is TRBV5-4, with a tentative D call TRBD1 (6 bases). This CDR3 contains 13 residues. The V gene's germline CDR1 is SGHNT and CDR2 YYREEE (reference sequence). V was shortened by 0 bases and J by 7 bases, with 10 bases between the two germline ends. The DNA for the CDR3 is TGTGCCAGCAGCTTGGACAGGGTTCTTGAAGCTTTCTTT. This encodes CASSLDRVLEAFF.

This rearrangement joins TRBV7-2 to TRBJ2-5, with 7 bases lining up with TRBD1. CDR1 is SGHTA, CDR2 FQGNSA, per germline. The V segment lost 6 bases and the J segment 1 base; nucleotides outside the gene matches: 5. This CDR3 region has 14 residues. The CDR3 sequence: CASSQQGPQETQYF. CDR3 nucleotides: TGTGCCAGCAGTCAACAGGGGCCCCAAGAGACCCAGTACTTC.

The rearrangement joins TRBV3-1 (or the pseudogene TRBV3-2) to TRBJ1-4; no reliable D call. V was trimmed by 4 bases and J by 2 bases, leaving 11 bases between them. Per the germline V gene, CDR1 is LGHDT and CDR2 is YNNKEL (reference sequence). CDR3 length: 15 amino acids. CDR3 loop: CASSPRWQTNEKLFF. CDR3 bases: TGTGCCAGCAGCCCGAGGTGGCAGACTAATGAAAAACTGTTTTTT.

The CDR3 DNA reads TGTGCCAGCAGTTACCGGGGGACCAATCAGCCCCAGCATTTT. This sequence encodes CASSYRGTNQPQHF. The rearrangement joins TRBV6-6 to TRBJ1-5; perhaps TRBD1 as D (5 bases). Between the trimmed V and J ends, which lost 2 bases and 3 bases, there was a span of 8 bases. Germline V gives CDR1 MNHNY, CDR2 SVGAGI (reference sequence). This CDR3 has 14 residues.

The chain carries TRBV6-6 and TRBJ1-2, with 8 bases aligning to TRBD1. The V gene's germline CDR1 is MNHNY and CDR2 SVGAGI (reference sequence). CDR3 length equals 13 residues. After removal of 6 bases from V and 8 bases from J, the junction contained 8 bases not matched to a gene. The DNA for the CDR3 is TGTGCCAGCAGCCAGGACAGGGCGAGCGGCTACACCTTC. This translates into CASSQDRASGYTF.

This clone was observed a single time. The V and J genes are TRBV9 and TRBJ2-7, with 9 bases aligning to TRBD1. In germline, CDR1 is SGDLS, CDR2 YYNGEE. V gave up 3 bases and J gave up 1 base; unmatched junction bases: 5. CDR3 length: 15 residues. CDR3 in amino acids: CASSGPGTGSYEQYF. CDR3 nucleotide sequence: TGTGCCAGCAGCGGACCCGGGACAGGGTCCTACGAGCAGTACTTC.

This clone was found once. This chain uses TRBV10-3 with TRBJ2-3; the match to TRBD1 covers 9 bases. The trim removed 8 bases at V and 2 bases at J, leaving 11 bases unmatched. The CDR3 totals 16 residues. Germline V gene sequence: CDR1 ENHRY, CDR2 SYGVKD. CDR3 sequence (DNA): TGTGCCATCGGGGACAGGGCCACGGGGGACACAGATACGCAGTATTTT. This sequence encodes CAIGDRATGDTDTQYF.

This sequence joins TRBV6-5 and TRBJ1-6; D is unclear. Trimming shortened V by 0 bases and J by 9 bases, and 12 bases separated the two germline ends. Germline-derived CDR1 and CDR2 are MNHEY and SVGAGI. The CDR3 is 15 amino acids. In nucleotides, the CDR3 is TGTGCCAGCAGTTACTCTGACGCAGGCCCTTCACCCCTCCACTTT. Residues: CASSYSDAGPSPLHF.

This clone was counted a few times. This chain links TRBV18 with TRBJ1-3; no clear D gene. V shed 3 bases and J shed 0 bases, with 12 bases lying between them. This CDR3 has 16 residues. From germline, CDR1 is KGHSH and CDR2 LQKENI. This CDR3 reads CASSPAVGNSGNTIYF. Here the CDR3 DNA reads TGTGCCAGCTCACCGGCCGTGGGCAACTCTGGAAACACCATATATTTT. Full variable domain (remainder filled in from reference TRBV18 and TRBJ1-3): NAGVMQNPRHLVRRRGQEARLRCSPMKGHSHVYWYRQLPEEGLKFMVYLQKENIIDESGMPKERFSAEFPKEGPSILRIQQVVRGDSAAYFCASSPAVGNSGNTIYFGEGSWLTVV.

The chain is built from TRBV7-2 and TRBJ1-1; 10 nucleotides line up with TRBD1. Unmatched junction bases numbered 6, after V lost 4 bases and J lost 4 bases. The CDR3 spans 15 residues. The germline V gene encodes CDR1 SGHTA and CDR2 FQGNSA. CDR3 nucleotide sequence: TGTGCCAGCAGCTCGCCCCGGGACAGGGGCACTGAAGCTTTCTTT. This sequence encodes CASSSPRDRGTEAFF.

The V call is TRBV28, the J call TRBJ1-5, with D possibly being TRBD1 (5 bases). V was trimmed by 7 bases and J by 6 bases, leaving 19 bases between them. Germline V lookup: CDR1 MDHEN, CDR2 SYDVKM. The CDR3 has 15 amino acids. The DNA for the CDR3 is TGTGCCAGCACCTGGGGAACCGGGGGAATTCAGCCCCAGCATTTT. It translates to CASTWGTGGIQPQHF.

The rearrangement joins TRBV11-3 to TRBJ2-1; 7 nucleotides align to TRBD2. The V segment lost 1 base and the J segment 6 bases; nucleotides outside the gene matches: 0. The CDR3 extends over 13 amino acids. CDR1 and CDR2 from the germline V gene are SGHNT and YENEEA. CDR3 nucleotides: TGTGCCAGCAGCTTAGTAGCGGGCAATGAGCAGTTCTTC. Translation gives CASSLVAGNEQFF.

DNA for the CDR3: TGTGCCAGCAGCTTAGAGCCCTACGGGACAGGGGATATTGAGCAGTACTTC. Encoded protein: CASSLEPYGTGDIEQYF. The genes are TRBV7-9 and TRBJ2-7, with TRBD1 matching over 10 bases. J was trimmed by 7 bases and V by 1 base; bases with no gene match: 13. Germline loops: CDR1 SEHNR, CDR2 FQNEAQ (reference sequence). The length of the CDR3 is 17 residues.

The chain joins TRBV7-2 to TRBJ2-7; D possibly corresponds to TRBD2 (6 bases). CDR1 and CDR2 from the germline V gene are SGHTA and FQGNSA. This CDR3 spans 14 amino acids. V lost 5 bases and J lost 4, with 15 bases in between. DNA for the CDR3: TGTGCCAGCAGCCCAGGCGGGGTGAGATACGAGCAGTACGTC. Translating it yields CASSPGGVRYEQYV.

This clone came up once. The rearrangement joins TRBV3-1 (or the pseudogene TRBV3-2) to TRBJ2-1; no clear D. V was pared by 0 bases and J by 7 bases, with 10 bases between. This CDR3 comprises 14 residues. In germline, CDR1 is LGHDT, CDR2 YNNKEL (reference sequence). The CDR3 bases are TGTGCCAGCAGCCAAGATGACGGGTGGAATGAGCAGTTCTTC. As protein: CASSQDDGWNEQFF.